The rows below give T cell receptor beta chains drawn from one sample of a study of shared clonotypes between healthy human individuals. TCRdb's table, derived via immunoSEQ multiplex PCR, lists solely in-frame clones and lacks some. The sample holds 2,100,000 or so clones; approximately 95% are singletons and the top ten take roughly 0.13%. The sequenced material came from naive CD4+ T cells sorted from blood. The receptors derive from a man in his late teens or twenties in good health. CDR3s include the opening cysteine and the closing phenylalanine or tryptophan. A D gene is named only where the DNA matches it firmly. The size entry is marked missing in some rows and otherwise reads once, few, many or a size class.

J | D | V | size | DNA | CDR3
TRBJ2-7 | TRBD2 | TRBV18 | - | TGTGCCAGCTCACCACCGGCTAGCGGGAGGTTAACCTACGAGCAGTACTTC | CASSPPASGRLTYEQYF
TRBJ1-5 | TRBD1 | TRBV27 | - | TGTGCCACTTCAAGCCTCCTGACAGGGGACAATCAGCCCCAGCATTTT | CATSSLLTGDNQPQHF
TRBJ2-5 | TRBD2 | TRBV7-2 | - | TGTGCCAGCAGCTTAGCTTCTAGCGGGGGGCTAGTGTACTTC | CASSLASSGGLVYF
TRBJ2-3 | - | TRBV29-1 | - | TGCAGCGTGGGGGGACAGCTCGGAGATACGCAGTATTTT | CSVGGQLGDTQYF
TRBJ2-7 | TRBD2 | TRBV6-1 | - | TGTGCCAGCAGAGGGGCTAGCGGGGCTTGGGAGCAGTACTTC | CASRGASGAWEQYF
TRBJ2-1 | TRBD1 | TRBV2 | - | TGTGCCAGCCTGTTCCCGGGACAGGGCTCAGGTGAGCAGTTCTTC | CASLFPGQGSGEQFF
TRBJ2-2 | - | TRBV7-2 | - | TGTGCCAGCAGCTCACTGGGTAGCGCGAACACCGGGGAGCTGTTTTTT | CASSSLGSANTGELFF
TRBJ1-3 | TRBD1 | TRBV5-1 | once | TGCGCCAGCAGCTCGGGACAGGGGACCCCGGTCTCTGGAAACACCATATATTTT | CASSSGQGTPVSGNTIYF
TRBJ2-2 | - | TRBV11-2 | - | TGTGCCAGCAGAAAGGGGTTCACCGGGGAGCTGTTTTTT | CASRKGFTGELFF
TRBJ2-7 | TRBD1 | TRBV6-5 | - | TGTGCCAGCAGTTCCGGACAGGCAGTCTACGAGCAGTACTTC | CASSSGQAVYEQYF
TRBJ2-7 | - | TRBV29-1 | - | TGCAGCGTTGGCGGGGGCGACGAGCAGTACTTC | CSVGGGDEQYF
TRBJ1-5 | TRBD1 | TRBV7-9 | - | TGTGCCAGCAGCCTTCCCGGACAGGGCAATCAGCCCCAGCATTTT | CASSLPGQGNQPQHF
TRBJ2-7 | - | TRBV30 | - | TGTGCCTGGAGTGTAGTCAGGGGAGACGAGCAGTACTTC | CAWSVVRGDEQYF
TRBJ2-7 | TRBD2 | TRBV7-2 | - | TGTGCCAGCAGCTTTAATAGCGGGTCCTACGAGCAGTACTTC | CASSFNSGSYEQYF
TRBJ2-1 | TRBD1 | TRBV7-2 | - | TGTGCCAGCAGCCTCGGACAGGACTACAATGAGCAGTTCTTC | CASSLGQDYNEQFF
TRBJ1-2 | TRBD1 | TRBV5-1 | - | TGCGCCAGCAGCTTGGATTGGACAGGGGGCAACTATGGCTACACCTTC | CASSLDWTGGNYGYTF